Listed here is a single T cell receptor beta chain. The antigen remains undetermined. Other DNA sequences in the same sample also yield this CDR3. This entry comes from a study of vaccination effects on CD4 cells after COVID-19. TCRdb's copy holds only in-frame clones and misses some; the assay was immunoSEQ multiplex PCR. Of 55,000 to 70,000 clones listed, 76% are singletons. Findings and limits, study-wide: Vaccine- and infection-induced clones showed marked clonal contraction late following vaccination.

Antigen-specific CD4+ T cell clonotypes were called by their expansion after viral peptide-pool culture in ViraFEST. Following 10 days of culture, CD4+ T cells were isolated. Each person got two doses of an mRNA SARS-CoV-2 vaccine, BNT162b2 or mRNA-1273. Having tested negative for nucleocapsid antibodies, the vaccine recipients showed no prior SARS-CoV-2 infection. Supplemented with roughly 9 IU/ml IL-2 and 7.5 to 10 ug/ml peptides, a few million PBMC per well were kept in culture. This CDR3 has 16 amino acids. The V and J ends lost 5 bases and 3 bases, in that order; junction bases with no gene match: 4. The V gene's germline CDR1 is SGHTA and CDR2 FQGNSA.

V gene TRBV7-2 combines with J gene TRBJ2-3; 14 bases line up with TRBD2. The input for sequencing was CD4+ T cells from PBMCs cultured with HCoV-OC43 spike peptides, taken after COVID-19 vaccination. Indicated subset: HCoV-OC43 spike overlapping peptide pool stimulation. This clonotype originated in a human donor who received a COVID-19 vaccine. CDR3 protein: CASSPRTSGGTDTQYF. For the CDR3, the DNA is TGTGCCAGCAGCCCCCGGACTAGCGGGGGGACAGATACGCAGTATTTT.